The clone carrying this T cell receptor beta chain was seen repeatedly, ten times or more. Its antigen is currently unknown. Moderate-to-severe activity, with CAS ≥3, NOSPECS ≥4 and duration under 3 months, characterized the donors with ophthalmopathy. The evidence that diagnosis relied on was clinical symptoms, serum thyroxine, TRAb, thyroid ultrasound and orbital computed tomography. This sample was taken from a study of Graves' ophthalmopathy and Graves' hyperthyroidism. CDR3 length: 14 amino acids. V lost 5 bases to trimming and J lost 2 bases, with 12 bases between them. Germline CDR1 reads GTSNPN; CDR2 reads SVGIG (reference sequence). General study points: Ophthalmopathy was separated from stable hyperthyroidism by a 13-signature model with 87.88% sensitivity and approximately 81% specificity. Most clonotypes expanded in thyroid above 0.001 frequency were present in blood too.

RNA transcripts were the source from which TCR beta CDR3 regions were amplified. After a first-round RT-PCR with HTBI primers, a second-round multiplex PCR was run. TCRdb reprocessed the multiplex PCR reads via MiXCR and lists one record per CDR3 protein. The sample contains approximately 460,000 distinct CDR3 sequences, approximately 15% of which appear only once. The TCR sequence derives from a woman in her 30s with Graves' ophthalmopathy. This chain connects TRBV30 to TRBJ2-2; tentative D call: TRBD2 (6 bases). The sequencing input was blood. The CDR3 sequence is CAWGVGGNTGELFF. Here the CDR3 DNA reads TGTGCCTGGGGGGTGGGGGGTAACACCGGGGAGCTGTTTTTT.